The 2 T cell receptor beta chains listed next were all sequenced from one sample in a study of T cells in localized non-small cell lung cancer. The assay was immunoSEQ multiplex PCR, and TCRdb's table has in-frame clones only and misses some. The sample has 2,500 to 3,000 clones, approximately 25% seen once. Sequenced material: lung tumor tissue, taken before any cancer treatment. These receptors all come from a woman aged 35 to 75 with stage I lung adenocarcinoma.

The rearrangement uses TRBV19 and TRBJ2-4, with D possibly matching TRBD2 (6 bases). V lost 5 bases and J 5 bases, leaving 10 bases between the germline ends. The CDR3 has 13 amino acids. The germline CDR1 and CDR2 sequences are LNHDA and SQIVND (reference sequence). CDR3 sequence (DNA): TGTGCCAGTAGTGTGGACTACCAAAACATTCAGTACTTC. Amino acids: CASSVDYQNIQYF.

This clone was picked up a small number of times. V is TRBV6-8 and J is TRBJ2-7; 8 positions agree with TRBD1. The CDR3 has 14 residues. The V and J ends lost 2 bases and 2 bases, in that order; junction bases with no gene match: 2. Germline CDR1 MNHGY, CDR2 SAAAGT. The CDR3 region has the DNA TGTGCCAGCAGTTACACGGGACAGGCCTACGAGCAGTACTTC. It encodes CASSYTGQAYEQYF.